The 14 T cell receptor beta chains reported below all come from one sample, sequenced in a study of identical twins. Using its own MiXCR run on the 5' RACE reads, TCRdb lists one record per CDR3 protein. The table has some 710,000 distinct CDR3 sequences, around 6% seen once. Sequenced sample: naive T cells sorted from blood. Receptors were obtained from a man aged 18 to 29 in good health.

This chain uses TRBV20-1 with TRBJ2-1, with 7 nucleotides matching TRBD2. Germline V lookup: CDR1 DFQATT, CDR2 SNEGSKA (reference sequence). V was pared by 3 bases and J by 0 bases, with 11 bases of the junction left unmatched. This CDR3 region has 17 residues. This chain's CDR3 is CSASGPLAESSYNEQFF. CDR3 coding DNA: TGCAGTGCTAGCGGGCCCCTAGCGGAAAGCTCCTACAATGAGCAGTTCTTC.

V and J are TRBV5-1 and TRBJ2-2, with D perhaps matching TRBD2 (6 bases). Germline V gene sequence: CDR1 SGHRS, CDR2 YFSETQ. The CDR3 is made up of 15 amino acids. Trimming left V 4 bases short and J 6 bases short, with 16 bases between. Here the CDR3 DNA reads TGCGCCAGCAGCCTGACTAGTTCTGTCCCCGGGGAGCTGTTTTTT. Translation: CASSLTSSVPGELFF.

This clonotype was seen repeatedly, ten times or more. The genes are TRBV10-3 and TRBJ1-2, with D possibly TRBD1 on 6 matching bases. CDR1 is ENHRY, CDR2 SYGVKD, per germline. CDR3 length: 11 residues. V shed 7 bases and J shed 4 bases, with 7 bases lying between them. CDR3 bases: TGTGCCATCACACAGGGCTATGGCTACACCTTC. The encoded protein is CAITQGYGYTF.

This clonotype was observed at least ten times. V gene TRBV20-1 combines with J gene TRBJ2-3; 8 bases are a match to TRBD1. The CDR3 contains 13 residues. The ends lost 6 bases at V and 0 bases at J; junction bases unmatched: 2. Germline V gene data show CDR1 as DFQATT and CDR2 as SNEGSKA (reference sequence). The CDR3 nucleotides read TGCAGTGCGGACAGGGACAGCACAGATACGCAGTATTTT. This sequence encodes CSADRDSTDTQYF.

This clonotype was recorded many times. This chain connects TRBV5-1 to TRBJ2-2; weak D call: TRBD2 (5 bases). This CDR3 contains 15 residues. CDR1 is SGHRS, CDR2 YFSETQ, per germline. V shed 0 bases and J shed 4 bases, with 10 bases lying between them. CDR3 DNA: TGCGCCAGCAGCTTGGAGGCGGAGGTCACCGGGGAGCTGTTTTTT. Translating gives CASSLEAEVTGELFF.

This rearrangement joins TRBV5-1 to TRBJ2-1, with 10 bases fitting TRBD2. The J segment lost 12 bases and the V segment lost 4 bases, leaving 13 bases of the junction unmatched. CDR3 size: 15 residues. CDR1 and CDR2 from the germline V gene are SGHRS and YFSETQ. CDR3 DNA sequence: TGCGCCAGCAGCCCGGACCAGCGGGAGGGCAGGTCGCAGTTCTTC. It codes for CASSPDQREGRSQFF.

V is TRBV7-9 and J is TRBJ1-4; no clear D gene. The V and J ends lost 6 bases and 5 bases respectively, with 7 bases between them. The CDR3 has 12 residues. From germline, CDR1 is SEHNR and CDR2 FQNEAQ (reference sequence). CDR3 protein: CASRNHNEKLFF. In DNA form, the CDR3 reads TGTGCCAGCAGGAACCACAATGAAAAACTGTTTTTT.

This clonotype was counted a few times. This sequence joins TRBV12-3 or TRBV12-4 and TRBJ2-3, with 7 bases lining up with TRBD2. This CDR3 is 16 amino acids long. Germline trimming cut 3 bases from V and 6 bases from J; bases unmatched to any gene: 12. In DNA, the CDR3 is TGTGCCAGCAGTTTTCCCCTCCGGACTAGTGAGGATACGCAGTATTTT. Its protein is CASSFPLRTSEDTQYF.

At least ten counts were recorded for this clonotype. This chain uses TRBV9 with TRBJ2-7; a possible D gene is TRBD2 (6 bases). The germline gives CDR1 SGDLS, CDR2 YYNGEE. The V end lost 4 bases, the J end lost 1 base, and 15 bases lay between the germline ends. The CDR3 length is 15 residues. CDR3 sequence: CASSPPGGLSYEQYF. The CDR3 DNA is TGTGCCAGCAGCCCCCCCGGGGGTTTATCCTACGAGCAGTACTTC.

Ten or more counts support this clonotype. The rearrangement links TRBV5-1 to TRBJ2-7; 7 nucleotides align to TRBD1. Germline V gene data show CDR1 as SGHRS and CDR2 as YFSETQ. The CDR3 length is 15 residues. V lost 4 bases to trimming and J lost 0 bases; unmatched junction nucleotides: 7. In nucleotides, the CDR3 is TGCGCCAGCAGCGCCGGTCAGGGGGACTCCTACGAGCAGTACTTC. Its translation: CASSAGQGDSYEQYF.

This clonotype was recorded many times. The V and J genes are TRBV9 and TRBJ2-3; TRBD2 aligns across 7 bases. Trimming at V came to 2 bases and at J to 2 bases, leaving 5 bases not matched to a gene. Germline values: CDR1 SGDLS, CDR2 YYNGEE. The CDR3 covers 15 residues. CDR3 coding DNA: TGTGCCAGCAGCGTGCCTAGCGGAGTCACAGATACGCAGTATTTT. Translating it yields CASSVPSGVTDTQYF.

This clonotype came up many times. This chain joins TRBV12-3 or TRBV12-4 and TRBJ1-1, with 9 positions matching TRBD1. The CDR3 sequence is 14 residues long. V lost 6 bases, J lost 5 bases, and 7 bases stayed unmatched. The CDR3 sequence: CASSPGTGRTEAFF. CDR3 DNA sequence: TGTGCCAGCAGCCCCGGGACAGGGAGGACTGAAGCTTTCTTT.

This clonotype was counted at least ten times. The chain combines TRBV20-1 with TRBJ2-5, with 7 bases lining up with TRBD2. The ends lost 1 base at V and 9 bases at J; junction bases unmatched: 11. The CDR3 consists of 14 residues. Germline CDR1 and CDR2: DFQATT and SNEGSKA (reference sequence). This chain's CDR3 is CSARGYEGREAQYF. CDR3 coding DNA: TGCAGTGCTAGAGGATACGAGGGTCGGGAGGCCCAGTACTTC.

There are a few counts of this clonotype. The chain combines TRBV4-1 with TRBJ2-1; 9 nucleotides agree with TRBD2. This CDR3 is 16 amino acids long. Trimming removed 3 bases from V and 6 bases from J; junction bases left unmatched: 9. Germline loops: CDR1 MGHRA, CDR2 YSYEKL. The CDR3 sequence is CASSQYLAGVGNEQFF. The DNA of the CDR3 is TGCGCCAGCAGCCAGTATTTAGCGGGAGTGGGCAATGAGCAGTTCTTC.